This entry features one T cell receptor (beta chain) sequence. Additional DNA sequences in this sample encode the identical CDR3. These data belong to a study of blood T cell repertoires in COVID-19. As for the study in general: Sites in the United States, Italy and Spain provided acute and convalescent COVID-19 samples. In each case, the material was cDNA or gDNA derived from T cells, B-cell-depleted T cells, or PBMCs.

Original methodology: From reference gene primer amplification, estimates of nucleated cell counts were derived. The assay was immunoSEQ multiplex PCR, and TCRdb's table has in-frame clones only and misses some. From that table come the V and J calls and clone size; the DNA was used to work out D and trimming. In the table there are approximately 220,000 clones, 80% to 85% of which are singletons. This sequence originates from a woman in her fifties or sixties with acute or convalescent COVID-19. Sequenced sample: peripheral blood.

CDR3 nucleotides: TGTGCCAGCAGCCCCGGACAGGGGGCATGGGAGACCCAGTACTTC. Protein sequence: CASSPGQGAWETQYF. This chain uses TRBV5-4 with TRBJ2-5; 11 bases fit TRBD1. Trimming at V came to 4 bases and at J to 5 bases, leaving 7 bases not matched to a gene. Germline V gene sequence: CDR1 SGHNT, CDR2 YYREEE (reference sequence). The CDR3 totals 15 residues. Together with reference TRBV5-4 and TRBJ2-5, the CDR3 gives the full variable domain: ETGVTQSPTHLIKTRGQQVTLRCSSQSGHNTVSWYQQALGQGPQFIFQYYREEENGRGNFPPRFSGLQFPNYSSELNVNALELDDSALYLCASSPGQGAWETQYFGPGTRLLVL.